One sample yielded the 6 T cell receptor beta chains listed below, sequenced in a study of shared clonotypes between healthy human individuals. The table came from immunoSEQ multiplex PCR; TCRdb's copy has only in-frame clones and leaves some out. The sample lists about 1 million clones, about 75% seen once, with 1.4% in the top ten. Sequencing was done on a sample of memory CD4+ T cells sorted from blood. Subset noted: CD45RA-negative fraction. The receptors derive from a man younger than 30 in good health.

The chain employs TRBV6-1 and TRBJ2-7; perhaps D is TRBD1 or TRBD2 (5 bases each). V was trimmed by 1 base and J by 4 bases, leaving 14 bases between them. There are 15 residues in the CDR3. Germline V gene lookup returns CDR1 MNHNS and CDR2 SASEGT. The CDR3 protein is CASSEDRGAGYEQYF. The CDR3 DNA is TGTGCCAGCAGTGAAGACAGAGGGGCTGGATACGAGCAGTACTTC.

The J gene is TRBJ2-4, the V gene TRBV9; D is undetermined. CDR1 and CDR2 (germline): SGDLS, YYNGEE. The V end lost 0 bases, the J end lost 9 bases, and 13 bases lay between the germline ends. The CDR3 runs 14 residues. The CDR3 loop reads CASSVDFGLGIQYF. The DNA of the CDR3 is TGTGCCAGCAGCGTAGACTTTGGGCTCGGCATTCAGTACTTC.

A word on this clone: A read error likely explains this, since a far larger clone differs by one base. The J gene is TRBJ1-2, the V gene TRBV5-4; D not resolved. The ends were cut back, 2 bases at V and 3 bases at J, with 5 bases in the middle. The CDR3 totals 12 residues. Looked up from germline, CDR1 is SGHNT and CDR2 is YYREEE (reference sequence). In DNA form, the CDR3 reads TGTGCCAGCAGCTTTTTAGACTATGGCTACACCTTC. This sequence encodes CASSFLDYGYTF.

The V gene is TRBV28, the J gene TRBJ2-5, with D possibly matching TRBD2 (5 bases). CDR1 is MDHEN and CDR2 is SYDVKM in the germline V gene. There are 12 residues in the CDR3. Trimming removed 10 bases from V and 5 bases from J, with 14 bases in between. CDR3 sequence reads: CAIQRTGETQYF. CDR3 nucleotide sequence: TGTGCCATCCAAAGAACGGGGGAGACCCAGTACTTC.

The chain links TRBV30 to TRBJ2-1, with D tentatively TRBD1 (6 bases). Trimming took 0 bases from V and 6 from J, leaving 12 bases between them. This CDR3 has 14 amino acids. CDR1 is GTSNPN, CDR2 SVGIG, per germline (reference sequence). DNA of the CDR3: TGTGCCTGGAGTGTCCCCGACAGGCGCAATGAGCAGTTCTTC. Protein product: CAWSVPDRRNEQFF.

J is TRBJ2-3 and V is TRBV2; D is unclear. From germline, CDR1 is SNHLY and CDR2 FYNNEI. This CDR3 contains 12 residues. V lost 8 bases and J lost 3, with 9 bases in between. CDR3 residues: CASGLSTDTQYF. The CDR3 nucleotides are TGTGCCAGCGGTCTGAGTACAGATACGCAGTATTTT. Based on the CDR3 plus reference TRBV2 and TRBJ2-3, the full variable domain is EPEVTQTPSHQVTQMGQEVILRCVPISNHLYFYWYRQILGQKVEFLVSFYNNEISEKSEIFDDQFSVERPDGSNFTLKIRSTKLEDSAMYFCASGLSTDTQYFGPGTRLTVL.